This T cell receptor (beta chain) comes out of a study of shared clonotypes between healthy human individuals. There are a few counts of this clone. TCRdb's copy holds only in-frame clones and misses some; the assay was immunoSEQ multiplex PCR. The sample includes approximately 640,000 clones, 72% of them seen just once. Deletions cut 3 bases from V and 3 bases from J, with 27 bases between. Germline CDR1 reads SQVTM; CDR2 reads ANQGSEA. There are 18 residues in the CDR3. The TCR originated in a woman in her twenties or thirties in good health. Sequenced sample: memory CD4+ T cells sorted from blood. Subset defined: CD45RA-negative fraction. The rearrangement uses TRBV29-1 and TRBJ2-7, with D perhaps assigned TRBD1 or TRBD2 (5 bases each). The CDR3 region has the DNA TGCAGCGTTGAGTTCGCCCAGGGACGGGCCCCGGGAATCTACGAGCAGTACTTC. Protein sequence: CSVEFAQGRAPGIYEQYF.